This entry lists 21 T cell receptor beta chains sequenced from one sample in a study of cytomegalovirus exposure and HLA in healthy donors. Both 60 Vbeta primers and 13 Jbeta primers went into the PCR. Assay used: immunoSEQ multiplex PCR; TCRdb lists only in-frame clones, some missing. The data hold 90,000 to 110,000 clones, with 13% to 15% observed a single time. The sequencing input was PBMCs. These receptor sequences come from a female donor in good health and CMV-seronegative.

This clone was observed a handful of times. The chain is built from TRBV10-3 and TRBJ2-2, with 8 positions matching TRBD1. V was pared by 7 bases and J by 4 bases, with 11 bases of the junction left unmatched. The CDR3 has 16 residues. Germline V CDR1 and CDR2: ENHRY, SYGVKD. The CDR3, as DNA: TGTGCCATCACCTCCGGACAGGGCGGGACCACCGGGGAGCTGTTTTTT. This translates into CAITSGQGGTTGELFF.

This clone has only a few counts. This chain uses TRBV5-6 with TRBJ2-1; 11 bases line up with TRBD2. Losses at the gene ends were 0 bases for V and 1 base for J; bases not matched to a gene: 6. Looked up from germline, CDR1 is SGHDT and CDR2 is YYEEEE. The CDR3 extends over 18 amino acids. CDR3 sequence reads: CASSLVSGGAESYNEQFF. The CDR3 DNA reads TGTGCCAGCAGCTTGGTTAGCGGGGGGGCCGAGTCCTACAATGAGCAGTTCTTC.

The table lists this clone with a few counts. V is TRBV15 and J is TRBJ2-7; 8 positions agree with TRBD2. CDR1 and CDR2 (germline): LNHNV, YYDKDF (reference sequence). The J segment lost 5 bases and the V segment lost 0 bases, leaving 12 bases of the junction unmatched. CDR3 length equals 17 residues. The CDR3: CATSRDVSGSLSDEQYF. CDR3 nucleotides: TGTGCCACCAGCAGAGATGTGAGCGGGAGTCTTAGCGACGAGCAGTACTTC.

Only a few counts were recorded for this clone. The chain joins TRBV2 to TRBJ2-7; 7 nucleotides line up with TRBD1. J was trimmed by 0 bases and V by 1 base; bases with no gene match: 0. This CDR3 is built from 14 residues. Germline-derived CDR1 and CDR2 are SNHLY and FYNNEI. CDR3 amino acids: CASSEGTGSYEQYF. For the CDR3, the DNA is TGTGCCAGCAGTGAAGGGACAGGCTCCTACGAGCAGTACTTC.

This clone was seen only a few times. The CDR3, as DNA: TGTGCCAGCAGCTTAGCCGCAGGGGCGACATACGAGCAGTACTTC. This codes for CASSLAAGATYEQYF. The gene calls are TRBV7-2 and TRBJ2-7; D perhaps matches TRBD1 (6 bases). CDR1 and CDR2 from the germline V gene are SGHTA and FQGNSA. The CDR3 covers 15 residues. Deletions cut 0 bases from V and 4 bases from J, with 13 bases between.

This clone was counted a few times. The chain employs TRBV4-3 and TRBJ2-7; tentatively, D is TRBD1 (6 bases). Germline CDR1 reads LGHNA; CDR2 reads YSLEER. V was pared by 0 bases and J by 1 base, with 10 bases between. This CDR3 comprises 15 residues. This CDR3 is CASSQDRDTSYEQYF. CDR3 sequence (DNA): TGCGCCAGCAGCCAAGATCGGGACACTTCCTACGAGCAGTACTTC.

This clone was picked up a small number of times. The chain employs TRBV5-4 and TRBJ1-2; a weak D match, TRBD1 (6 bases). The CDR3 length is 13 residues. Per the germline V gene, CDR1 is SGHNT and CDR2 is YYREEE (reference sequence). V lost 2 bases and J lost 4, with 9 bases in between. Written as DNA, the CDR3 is TGTGCCAGCAGCTTAGACAGGTCCTATGGCTACACCTTC. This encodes CASSLDRSYGYTF. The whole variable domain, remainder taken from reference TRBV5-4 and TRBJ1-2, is ETGVTQSPTHLIKTRGQQVTLRCSSQSGHNTVSWYQQALGQGPQFIFQYYREEENGRGNFPPRFSGLQFPNYSSELNVNALELDDSALYLCASSLDRSYGYTFGSGTRLTVV.

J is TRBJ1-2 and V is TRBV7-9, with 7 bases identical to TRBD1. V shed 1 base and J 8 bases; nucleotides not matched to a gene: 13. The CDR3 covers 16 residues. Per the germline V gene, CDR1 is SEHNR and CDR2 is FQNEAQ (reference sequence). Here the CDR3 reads CASSLGPGSTGHGYTF. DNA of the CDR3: TGTGCCAGCAGCTTAGGACCAGGTTCGACAGGGCACGGCTACACCTTC.

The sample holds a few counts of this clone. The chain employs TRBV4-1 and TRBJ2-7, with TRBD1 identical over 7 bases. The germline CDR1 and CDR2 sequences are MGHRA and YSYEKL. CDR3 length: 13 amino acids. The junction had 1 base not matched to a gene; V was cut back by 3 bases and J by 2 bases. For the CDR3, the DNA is TGCGCCAGCAGCCACGGGACAGCCTACGAGCAGTACTTC. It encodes CASSHGTAYEQYF.

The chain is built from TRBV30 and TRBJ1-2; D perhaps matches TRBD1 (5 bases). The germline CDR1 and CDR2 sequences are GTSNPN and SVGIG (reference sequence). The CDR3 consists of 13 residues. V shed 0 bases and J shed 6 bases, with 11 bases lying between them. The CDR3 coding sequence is TGTGCCTGGAGTGTGAAGGGGTCCAATGGCTACACCTTC. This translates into CAWSVKGSNGYTF.

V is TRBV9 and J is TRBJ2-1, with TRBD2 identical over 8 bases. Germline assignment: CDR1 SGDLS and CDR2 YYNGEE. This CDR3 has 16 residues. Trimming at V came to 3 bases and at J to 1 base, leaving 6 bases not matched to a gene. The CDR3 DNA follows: TGTGCCAGCAGCGAGCGGGAGTCCGGGTCCTACAATGAGCAGTTCTTC. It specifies CASSERESGSYNEQFF.

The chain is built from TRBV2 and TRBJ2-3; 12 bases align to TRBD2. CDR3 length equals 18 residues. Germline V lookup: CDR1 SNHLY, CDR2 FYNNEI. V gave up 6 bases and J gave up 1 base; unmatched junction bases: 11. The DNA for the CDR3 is TGTGCCAGCAGCGACACTAGCGGGGGGCGGTCGGGCACAGATACGCAGTATTTT. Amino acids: CASSDTSGGRSGTDTQYF.

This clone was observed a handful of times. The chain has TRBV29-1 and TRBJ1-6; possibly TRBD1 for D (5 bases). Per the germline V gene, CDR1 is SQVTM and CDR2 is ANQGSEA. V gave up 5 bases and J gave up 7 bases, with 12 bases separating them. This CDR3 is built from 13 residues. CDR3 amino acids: CSVLEGSNSPLHF. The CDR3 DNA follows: TGCAGCGTTCTGGAGGGGAGCAATTCACCCCTCCACTTT.

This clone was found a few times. CDR3 region: CASSVAGLVTDTQYF. The CDR3 region has the DNA TGTGCCAGCAGCGTAGCTGGACTAGTCACAGATACGCAGTATTTT. The gene calls are TRBV9 and TRBJ2-3; 7 bases are shared with TRBD2. CDR1 is SGDLS and CDR2 is YYNGEE in the germline V gene. J lost 2 bases, V lost 0 bases, and 3 bases had no gene match. CDR3 length: 15 residues.

The CDR3 region is CASRPWAGQPQHF. As DNA, the CDR3 is TGTGCCAGCAGGCCCTGGGCGGGTCAGCCCCAGCATTTT. This chain links TRBV27 with TRBJ1-5; no clear D. Germline V lookup: CDR1 MNHEY, CDR2 SMNVEV (reference sequence). The V end lost 6 bases, the J end lost 6 bases, and 12 bases lay between the germline ends. This CDR3 is built from 13 residues.

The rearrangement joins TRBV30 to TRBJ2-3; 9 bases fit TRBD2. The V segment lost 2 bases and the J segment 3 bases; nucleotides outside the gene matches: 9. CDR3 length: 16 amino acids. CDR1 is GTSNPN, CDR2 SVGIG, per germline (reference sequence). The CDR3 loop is CAWSKTSGHPTDTQYF. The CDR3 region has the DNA TGTGCCTGGAGTAAGACTAGCGGCCACCCTACAGATACGCAGTATTTT.

The CDR3 DNA follows: TGTGCCTGGAGCCGTGGGAGCTACAATGAGCAGTTCTTC. Translation: CAWSRGSYNEQFF. This chain links TRBV30 with TRBJ2-1, with D possibly matching TRBD2 (5 bases). CDR3 length equals 13 residues. Trimming cost V 3 bases and J 3 bases, with 9 bases left between them. Germline V gives CDR1 GTSNPN, CDR2 SVGIG (reference sequence).

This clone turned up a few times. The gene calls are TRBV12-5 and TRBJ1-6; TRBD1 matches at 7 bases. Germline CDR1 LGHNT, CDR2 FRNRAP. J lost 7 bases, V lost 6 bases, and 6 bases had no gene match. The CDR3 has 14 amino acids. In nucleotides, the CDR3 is TGTGCTAGTGGCCCCGGGACAGAAAATTCACCCCTCCACTTT. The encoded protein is CASGPGTENSPLHF.

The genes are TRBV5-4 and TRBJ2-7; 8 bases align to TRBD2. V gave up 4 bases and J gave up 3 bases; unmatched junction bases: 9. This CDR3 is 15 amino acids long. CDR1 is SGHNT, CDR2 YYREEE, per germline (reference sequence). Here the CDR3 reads CASSSPGLGLYEQYF. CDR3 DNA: TGTGCCAGCAGCAGCCCGGGACTAGGTCTCTACGAGCAGTACTTC.

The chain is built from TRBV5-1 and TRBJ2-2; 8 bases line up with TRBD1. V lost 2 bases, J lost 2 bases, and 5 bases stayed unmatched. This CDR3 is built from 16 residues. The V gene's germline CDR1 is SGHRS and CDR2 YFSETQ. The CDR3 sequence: CASSFSGQGNTGELFF. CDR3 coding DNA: TGCGCCAGCAGCTTTTCTGGACAGGGCAACACCGGGGAGCTGTTTTTT.

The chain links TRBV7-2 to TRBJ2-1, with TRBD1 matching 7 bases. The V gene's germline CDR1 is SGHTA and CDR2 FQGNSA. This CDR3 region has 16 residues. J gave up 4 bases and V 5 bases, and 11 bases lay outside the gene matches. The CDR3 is CASSPRPSGGYNEQFF. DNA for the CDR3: TGTGCCAGCAGCCCCCGCCCGTCAGGGGGTTACAATGAGCAGTTCTTC.